This T cell receptor beta chain came from a study of blood T cell repertoires in COVID-19. In the original analysis: Researchers report that nucleated cell counts were estimated from reference gene primer amplification. Here immunoSEQ multiplex PCR was the method, and the copy in TCRdb shows in-frame clones only, minus some. The V and J calls and clone size are taken from that table; D and trimming were inferred from the DNA. The sample has about 170,000 clones; 75% to 90% are singletons. Trimming cost V 3 bases and J 8 bases, with 14 bases left between them. The CDR3 totals 13 residues. Germline V gives CDR1 SGHRS, CDR2 YFSETQ.

The chain links TRBV5-1 to TRBJ1-2; TRBD1 is a possible D gene (5 bases). Sequencing was performed on peripheral blood. The clonotype comes from a human donor with acute or convalescent COVID-19. The donor label of this sample is uncertain. The CDR3 DNA reads as TGCGCCAGCAGCTCGGAGCTTGGACAAGGCTACACCTTC. Translating gives CASSSELGQGYTF.